This T cell receptor beta chain was recovered during a study of graft-versus-host responses after intestinal transplantation. Overall study context: Induction using anti-thymocyte globulin, followed by tacrolimus and steroids for 2 to 4 years, was given to all recipients. Study results and caveats: Recipient marrow contained GvH clones, some of which appeared first in ileum or blood. Early after transplant, HvG declines were associated with peak levels of circulating GvH clones.

Data came from immunoSEQ multiplex PCR; TCRdb stores just in-frame clones and leaves some out. Of more than 85,000 clones listed, about 92% are singletons. As concerns this clone: Its antigen is as yet unknown.

The CDR3 runs 14 residues. The J segment lost 2 bases and the V segment lost 6 bases, leaving 5 bases of the junction unmatched. Germline V CDR1 and CDR2: MNHEY, SVGAGI. The chain links TRBV6-5 to TRBJ1-2; the match to TRBD1 covers 8 bases. The specimen was unstimulated CD8+ T cells sorted from spleen or lymph node cells, collected before intestinal transplant. The source of this sequence is a human donor who received an intestinal transplant. CDR3: CASSSQGANYGYTF. CDR3 bases: TGTGCCAGCAGCTCCCAGGGGGCGAACTATGGCTACACCTTC.